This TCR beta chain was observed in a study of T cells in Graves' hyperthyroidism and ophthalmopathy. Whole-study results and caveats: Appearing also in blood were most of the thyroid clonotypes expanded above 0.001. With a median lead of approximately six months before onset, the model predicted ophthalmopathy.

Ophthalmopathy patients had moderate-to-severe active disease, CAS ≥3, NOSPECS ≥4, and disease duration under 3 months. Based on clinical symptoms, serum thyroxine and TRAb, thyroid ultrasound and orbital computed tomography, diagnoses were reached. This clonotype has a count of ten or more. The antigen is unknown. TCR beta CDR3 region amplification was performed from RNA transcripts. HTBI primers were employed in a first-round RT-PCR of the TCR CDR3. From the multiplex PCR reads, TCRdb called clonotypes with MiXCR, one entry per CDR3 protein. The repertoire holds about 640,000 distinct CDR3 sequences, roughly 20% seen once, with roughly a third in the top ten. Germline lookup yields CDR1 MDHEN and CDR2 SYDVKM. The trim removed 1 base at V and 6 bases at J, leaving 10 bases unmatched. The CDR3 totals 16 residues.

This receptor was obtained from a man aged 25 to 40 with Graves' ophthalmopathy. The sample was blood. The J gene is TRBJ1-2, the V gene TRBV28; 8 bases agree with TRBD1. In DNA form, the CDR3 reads TGTGCCAGCAGTTTATATCGCAAGGGACAGGAGAATGGCTACACCTTC. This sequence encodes CASSLYRKGQENGYTF.